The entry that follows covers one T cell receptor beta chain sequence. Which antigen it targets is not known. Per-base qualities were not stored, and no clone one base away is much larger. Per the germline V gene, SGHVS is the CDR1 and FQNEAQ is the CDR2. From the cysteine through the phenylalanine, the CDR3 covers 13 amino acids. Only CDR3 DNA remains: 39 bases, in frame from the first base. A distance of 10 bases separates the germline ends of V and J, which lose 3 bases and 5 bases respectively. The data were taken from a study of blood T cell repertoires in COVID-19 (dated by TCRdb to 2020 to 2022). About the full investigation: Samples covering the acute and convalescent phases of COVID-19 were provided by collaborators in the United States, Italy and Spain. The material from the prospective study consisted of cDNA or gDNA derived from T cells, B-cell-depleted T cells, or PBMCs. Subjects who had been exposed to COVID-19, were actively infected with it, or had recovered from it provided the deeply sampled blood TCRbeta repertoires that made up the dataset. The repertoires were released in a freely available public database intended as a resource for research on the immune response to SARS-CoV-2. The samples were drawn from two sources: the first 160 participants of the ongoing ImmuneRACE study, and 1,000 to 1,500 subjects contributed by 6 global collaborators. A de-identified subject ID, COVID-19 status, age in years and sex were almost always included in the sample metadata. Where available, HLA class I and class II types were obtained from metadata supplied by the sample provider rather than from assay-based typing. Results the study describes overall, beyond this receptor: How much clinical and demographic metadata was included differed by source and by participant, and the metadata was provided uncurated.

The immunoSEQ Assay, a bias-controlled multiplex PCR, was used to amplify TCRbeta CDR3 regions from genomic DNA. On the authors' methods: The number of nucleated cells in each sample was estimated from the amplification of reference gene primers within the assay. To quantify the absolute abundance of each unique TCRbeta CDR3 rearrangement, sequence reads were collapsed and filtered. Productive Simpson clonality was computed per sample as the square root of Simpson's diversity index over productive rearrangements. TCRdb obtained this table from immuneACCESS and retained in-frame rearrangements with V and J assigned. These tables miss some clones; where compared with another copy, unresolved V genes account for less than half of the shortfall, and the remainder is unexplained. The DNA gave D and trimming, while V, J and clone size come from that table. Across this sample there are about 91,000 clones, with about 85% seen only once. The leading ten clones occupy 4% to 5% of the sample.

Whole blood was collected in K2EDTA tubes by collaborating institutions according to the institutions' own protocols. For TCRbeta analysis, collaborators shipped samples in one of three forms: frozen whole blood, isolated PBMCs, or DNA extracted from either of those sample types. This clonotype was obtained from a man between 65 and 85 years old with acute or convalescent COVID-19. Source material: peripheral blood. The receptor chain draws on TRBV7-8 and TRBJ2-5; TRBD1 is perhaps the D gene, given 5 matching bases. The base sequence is TGTGCCAGCAGCTTGTCCAGGGCGGAGACCCAGTACTTC. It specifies CASSLSRAETQYF.